The 21 T cell receptor beta chains below were found in one sample sequenced in a study of blood T cell repertoires in COVID-19. Clones were read by immunoSEQ multiplex PCR, and TCRdb kept only the in-frame ones, dropping some. The sample includes 150,000 to 200,000 clones, about 89% of them seen just once. The specimen was PBMCs or T cells enriched from blood (not recorded which). All receptors come from a woman aged 18-29 years who had recovered from COVID-19.

V is TRBV14 and J is TRBJ1-4; TRBD1 might be the D (5 bases). V shed 1 base and J shed 5 bases, with 29 bases lying between them. The length of the CDR3 is 21 residues. Germline loops: CDR1 SGHDN, CDR2 FVKESK. In DNA form, the CDR3 reads TGTGCCAGCAGCCAAGTTTTCTCAACCAGTCCGGGTTGGAAGGGGAATGAAAAACTGTTTTTT. It specifies CASSQVFSTSPGWKGNEKLFF.

This clone has a single count. CDR3 in DNA: TGCAGCGTTGTTAGACAGGGAAACACTGAAGCTTTCTTT. As protein: CSVVRQGNTEAFF. The chain is built from TRBV29-1 and TRBJ1-1; TRBD1 matches at 7 bases. From germline, CDR1 is SQVTM and CDR2 ANQGSEA. CDR3 size: 13 residues. The V gene end was trimmed by 4 bases and the J gene end by 2 bases; junction bases not matched to a gene: 4.

A single count supports this clone. The chain joins TRBV6-5 to TRBJ2-5, with TRBD2 matching over 11 bases. Germline CDR1 and CDR2: MNHEY and SVGAGI. The CDR3 contains 16 residues. V lost 0 bases to trimming and J lost 5 bases; unmatched junction nucleotides: 5. CDR3 loop: CASSYSLAGDHETQYF. CDR3 nucleotide sequence: TGTGCCAGCAGTTACTCACTAGCGGGAGATCATGAGACCCAGTACTTC.

This rearrangement joins TRBV4-1 to TRBJ2-7; a weak D match, TRBD1 (5 bases). CDR3 length equals 15 residues. Between the trimmed V and J ends, which lost 0 bases and 2 bases, there was a span of 11 bases. Germline V gene sequence: CDR1 MGHRA, CDR2 YSYEKL. The CDR3 sequence is CASSQEDSLAYEQYF. Written as DNA, the CDR3 is TGCGCCAGCAGCCAAGAAGACAGCTTAGCCTACGAGCAGTACTTC.

The chain is built from TRBV19 and TRBJ2-7, with TRBD1 as a possible D gene (5 bases). This CDR3 region has 13 residues. Germline V lookup: CDR1 LNHDA, CDR2 SQIVND (reference sequence). Trimming removed 5 bases at V and 2 bases at J, with 10 bases between. The CDR3 DNA is TGTGCCAGTAGTCGACAGAGCACCTACGAGCAGTACTTC. Translated: CASSRQSTYEQYF.

As regards this clone: The junction departs from the called germline gene at one end, perhaps through a read error. This chain connects TRBV7-3 to TRBJ2-5; the match to TRBD2 covers 12 bases. The germline gives CDR1 SGHTA, CDR2 FQGTGA. CDR3 length: 16 amino acids. Here the CDR3 DNA reads TGTGCCAGCAGCGCACGAAACGACGGACTAGCGGGACCCATGCACTTC. Its protein is CASSARNDGLAGPMHF.

The gene calls are TRBV18 and TRBJ2-6; possible D gene TRBD1, 6 bases. The CDR3 contains 16 residues. Germline CDR1 is KGHSH and CDR2 is LQKENI. V gave up 3 bases and J gave up 8 bases, with 17 bases separating them. CDR3 in amino acids: CASSPSQGISSNVLTF. In DNA form, the CDR3 reads TGTGCCAGCTCACCTTCACAGGGAATAAGTTCCAACGTCCTGACTTTC. Drawing the rest from reference TRBV18 and TRBJ2-6, the complete variable domain is NAGVMQNPRHLVRRRGQEARLRCSPMKGHSHVYWYRQLPEEGLKFMVYLQKENIIDESGMPKERFSAEFPKEGPSILRIQQVVRGDSAAYFCASSPSQGISSNVLTFGAGSRLTVL.

A word on this clone: The sample carries other DNA sequences with the same CDR3. The rearrangement joins TRBV24-1 to TRBJ2-1, with TRBD1 as a possible D gene (5 bases). The germline gives CDR1 KGHDR, CDR2 SFDVKD. V lost 2 bases to trimming and J lost 7 bases, with 5 bases between them. This CDR3 contains 12 residues. CDR3 DNA sequence: TGTGCCACCAGTGATTCAGGGAATGAGCAGTTCTTC. Amino acids: CATSDSGNEQFF.

This chain connects TRBV9 to TRBJ2-1, with D unresolved. The ends were cut back, 0 bases at V and 0 bases at J, with 7 bases in the middle. Germline V gene lookup returns CDR1 SGDLS and CDR2 YYNGEE. The CDR3 totals 15 residues. The CDR3 DNA is TGTGCCAGCAGCGTAGGCCCGAGCTCCTACAATGAGCAGTTCTTC. Residues: CASSVGPSSYNEQFF.

Notes on this clone: One end of the junction is discordant with germline, which a read error may explain. The chain combines TRBV10-3 with TRBJ2-7; D gene unclear. Looked up from germline, CDR1 is ENHRY and CDR2 is SYGVKD. The CDR3 length is 10 residues. CDR3 residues: CAIGDDEQYF. The CDR3 DNA follows: TGTGCCATCGGTGACGACGAGCAGTACTTC.

The V and J genes are TRBV30 and TRBJ1-4; tentative D call: TRBD1 (5 bases). Germline V gene sequence: CDR1 GTSNPN, CDR2 SVGIG (reference sequence). With 8 bases removed from V and 7 bases from J, the gap between germline ends came to 14 bases. The CDR3 is 12 residues long. The CDR3 nucleotides are TGTGCCCACAGGTCGGGACTTGAAAAACTGTTTTTT. Protein: CAHRSGLEKLFF.

V is TRBV19 and J is TRBJ1-2; weak D call: TRBD1 (6 bases). The germline V gene has CDR1 LNHDA and CDR2 SQIVND (reference sequence). The CDR3 runs to 13 residues. Between the trimmed V and J ends, which lost 7 bases and 5 bases, there was a span of 14 bases. CDR3 in DNA: TGTGCCAGTACCAGGACAGACATTTATGGCTACACCTTC. Translated, it gives CASTRTDIYGYTF.

The chain employs TRBV2 and TRBJ2-7, with D perhaps TRBD2 (5 bases). Germline values: CDR1 SNHLY, CDR2 FYNNEI. This CDR3 has 14 amino acids. Trimming removed 2 bases at V and 0 bases at J, with 8 bases between. CDR3 amino acids: CASSERRSSYEQYF. CDR3 DNA: TGTGCCAGCAGTGAAAGGAGGAGCTCCTACGAGCAGTACTTC.

The CDR3 here is CATSDRQGPYGYTF. The CDR3 DNA reads as TGTGCCACCAGTGATCGACAGGGCCCCTATGGCTACACCTTC. This chain joins TRBV24-1 and TRBJ1-2; 7 nucleotides align to TRBD1. J was trimmed by 4 bases and V by 3 bases; bases with no gene match: 4. The CDR3 has 14 amino acids. CDR1 and CDR2 (germline): KGHDR, SFDVKD.

This chain connects TRBV9 to TRBJ1-2; D might be TRBD1 (6 bases). The CDR3 totals 13 residues. Trimming left V 4 bases short and J 2 bases short, with 9 bases between. The V gene's germline CDR1 is SGDLS and CDR2 YYNGEE. The CDR3 is CASSRDRNYGYTF. In nucleotides, the CDR3 is TGTGCCAGCAGCCGTGACAGGAACTATGGCTACACCTTC.

J is TRBJ2-2 and V is TRBV4-2, with D possibly TRBD2 on 5 matching bases. Germline V gene sequence: CDR1 LGHNA, CDR2 YNFKEQ. Trimming removed 0 bases from V and 6 bases from J, with 8 bases in between. The CDR3 contains 14 residues. The CDR3 DNA sequence: TGTGCCAGCAGCCAAGAGCGGGTCCCCGGGGAGCTGTTTTTT. Its protein is CASSQERVPGELFF.

V usage is TRBV29-1 and J usage is TRBJ2-7; 7 positions agree with TRBD1. The ends lost 6 bases at V and 4 bases at J; junction bases unmatched: 6. The CDR3 has 12 residues. Germline V gene data show CDR1 as SQVTM and CDR2 as ANQGSEA. The CDR3 sequence is CSVGTVGYEQYF. In nucleotides, the CDR3 is TGCAGCGTAGGGACAGTCGGGTACGAGCAGTACTTC.

The chain uses TRBV19 and TRBJ1-2; D ambiguous. The length of the CDR3 is 14 residues. Trimming took 1 base from V and 1 from J, leaving 7 bases between them. Per the germline V gene, CDR1 is LNHDA and CDR2 is SQIVND (reference sequence). CDR3 sequence (DNA): TGTGCCAGTAGTATAGGTCCCGGTAACTATGGCTACACCTTC. It specifies CASSIGPGNYGYTF.

J is TRBJ1-2 and V is TRBV30, with TRBD1 matching over 9 bases. This CDR3 is built from 15 residues. CDR1 and CDR2 from the germline V gene are GTSNPN and SVGIG (reference sequence). V was pared by 5 bases and J by 8 bases, with 15 bases of the junction left unmatched. CDR3 region: CAWLFKGTGQPGYTF. The DNA of the CDR3 is TGTGCCTGGCTATTTAAGGGGACAGGGCAGCCCGGCTACACCTTC.

The chain couples TRBV3-1 (or the pseudogene TRBV3-2) to TRBJ2-1; 12 nucleotides line up with TRBD2. The CDR3 sequence is 15 residues long. The ends lost 0 bases at V and 13 bases at J; junction bases unmatched: 7. Germline V gene sequence: CDR1 LGHDT, CDR2 YNNKEL (reference sequence). CDR3 region: CASSQDFSTSGRQFF. CDR3 nucleotide sequence: TGTGCCAGCAGCCAAGATTTTTCGACTAGCGGGAGACAGTTCTTC.

The rearrangement joins TRBV2 to TRBJ2-1, with a tentative D call TRBD1 (5 bases). This CDR3 is 14 amino acids long. The germline CDR1 and CDR2 sequences are SNHLY and FYNNEI. V was clipped by 11 bases and J by 1 base, with 15 bases between them. Written as DNA, the CDR3 is TGTGCCGGGTCAAGGGGTGGGTCCTACAATGAGCAGTTCTTC. Translation gives CAGSRGGSYNEQFF.